A selection of T cell receptor beta chains follows, all from one sample in a study of shared clonotypes between healthy human individuals. Clones were sequenced by immunoSEQ multiplex PCR, and TCRdb holds only the in-frame ones, with some missing. The sample consists of roughly 2 million clones, nearly 97% of them appearing once. The source material was naive CD4+ T cells sorted from blood. These receptors came from a man aged 18 to 29 in good health. Both conserved end residues are part of each CDR3. Each record gives: V gene, CDR3 protein.

TRBV6-1 CASLGQNYNEQFF
TRBV6-4 CASLVGTGRTGELFF
TRBV6-1 CASSQDSPATLKPEPGDTEAFF
TRBV19 CASTEGDYTGELFF
TRBV7-2 CASSLGGVTYNEQFF
TRBV4-3 CASSQDLGGFLWTQYF
TRBV14 CASSHGGGGSPLHF
TRBV28 CASKGIFSYTF
TRBV11-1 CASSLQGDAGELFF
TRBV7-6 CASSLAVQGNSPLHF
TRBV6-5 CASSYTGTGGSPLHF
TRBV9 CASSQNYWDGPYEQYF
TRBV5-8 CASKSKKLGEKLFF
TRBV10-3 CAISLTVAEGADTQYF
TRBV6-4 CASAPEGATGELFF
TRBV9 CASSVAGAVGANVLTF
TRBV2 CASMLQGVTNEKLFF
TRBV28 CASSLHRRTGLNTEAFF
TRBV15 CATSREGQGPEKLFF
TRBV5-1 CASSLGRYQETQYF
TRBV18 CASFHPEISSPLHF
TRBV7-6 CASSLGGRNTGELFF
TRBV4-2 CASSQEGGRTDTQYF
TRBV19 CASSIETGQGYEQYF
TRBV29-1 CSVAPTTVGGYTF
TRBV7-2 CASSPSPTGELFF
TRBV5-1 CASSLDGGWNEQYF
TRBV30 CAWSPPGGDWYGYTF
TRBV6-5 CASRAGWGNTIYF
TRBV6-5 CASSYSGTGESPLHF
TRBV5-1 CASSKDNYGYTF
TRBV9 CASSVGPAVGNQPQHF
TRBV19 CASSAGHPNTEAFF
TRBV15 CATSRALGGQYF
TRBV7-9 CASSSGTLAYEQYF
TRBV5-1 CASSSRATGELFF
TRBV2 CASRQGNYGYTF
TRBV27 CASSFASGSYEQYF
TRBV18 CASSPPGQGYYQPQHF
TRBV6-5 CASSYSEGYEQYF
TRBV6-1 CASSESGFGYTF
TRBV5-1 CASSISGGAPDTQYF
TRBV19 CASRTEINSPLHF
TRBV15 CATSSPGTRIYEQYF
TRBV10-3 CAISESRQPNEKLFF
TRBV5-6 CASSLVTGGADTQYF
TRBV30 CAWSVREADTQYF
TRBV19 CASKGTGNSPLHF
TRBV7-9 CASSPTGTDQETQYF
TRBV5-1 CASSPSIGETQYF
TRBV18 CASSDGLAGVYEQYF
TRBV5-1 CASSLEEGRNSPLHF
TRBV28 CASSLWASGGHSTGELFF